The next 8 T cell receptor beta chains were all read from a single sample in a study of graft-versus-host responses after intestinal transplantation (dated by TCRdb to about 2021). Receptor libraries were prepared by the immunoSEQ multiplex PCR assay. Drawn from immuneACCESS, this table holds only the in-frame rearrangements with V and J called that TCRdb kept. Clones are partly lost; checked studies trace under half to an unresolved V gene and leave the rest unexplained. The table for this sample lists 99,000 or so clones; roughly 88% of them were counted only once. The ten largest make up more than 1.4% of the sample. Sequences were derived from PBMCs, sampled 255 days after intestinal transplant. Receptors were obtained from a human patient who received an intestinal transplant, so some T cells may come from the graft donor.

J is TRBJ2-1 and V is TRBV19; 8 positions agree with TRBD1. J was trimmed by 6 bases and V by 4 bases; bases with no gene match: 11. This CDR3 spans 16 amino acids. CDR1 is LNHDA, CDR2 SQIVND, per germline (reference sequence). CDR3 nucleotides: TGTGCCAGTAGTAAAAACAGGGGGATCCCGGCCAATGAGCAGTTCTTC. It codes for CASSKNRGIPANEQFF.

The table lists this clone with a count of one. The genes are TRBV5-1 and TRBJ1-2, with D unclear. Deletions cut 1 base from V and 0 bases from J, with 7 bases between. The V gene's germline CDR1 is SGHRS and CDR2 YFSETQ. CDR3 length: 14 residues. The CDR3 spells CASSLLGANYGYTF. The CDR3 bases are TGCGCCAGCAGCTTGTTGGGAGCTAACTATGGCTACACCTTC.

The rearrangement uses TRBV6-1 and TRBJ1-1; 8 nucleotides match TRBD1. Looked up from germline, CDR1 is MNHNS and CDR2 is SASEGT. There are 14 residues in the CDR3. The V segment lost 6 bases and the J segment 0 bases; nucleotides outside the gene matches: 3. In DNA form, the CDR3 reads TGTGCCAGCAGGCTACAGGGGGTGAACACTGAAGCTTTCTTT. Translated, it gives CASRLQGVNTEAFF.

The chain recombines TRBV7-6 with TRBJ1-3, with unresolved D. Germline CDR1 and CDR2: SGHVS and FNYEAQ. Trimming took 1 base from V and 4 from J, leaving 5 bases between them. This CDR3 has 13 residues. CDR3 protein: CASSLGVGNTIYF. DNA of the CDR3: TGTGCCAGCAGCTTAGGTGTGGGAAACACCATATATTTT.

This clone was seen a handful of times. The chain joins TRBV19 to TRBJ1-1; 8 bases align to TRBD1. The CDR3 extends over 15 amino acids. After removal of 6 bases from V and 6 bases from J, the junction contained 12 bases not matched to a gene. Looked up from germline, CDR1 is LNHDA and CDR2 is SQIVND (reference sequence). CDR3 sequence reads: CASSKIGDRGAEAFF. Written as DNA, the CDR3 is TGTGCCAGTAGCAAAATCGGAGACAGGGGCGCTGAAGCTTTCTTT.

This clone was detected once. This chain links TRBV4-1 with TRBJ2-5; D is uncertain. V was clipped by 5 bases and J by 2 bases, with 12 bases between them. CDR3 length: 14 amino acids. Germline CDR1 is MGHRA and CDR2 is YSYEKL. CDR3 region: CASSLDSRQETQYF. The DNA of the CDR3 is TGCGCCAGCAGCTTAGATAGTCGGCAAGAGACCCAGTACTTC.

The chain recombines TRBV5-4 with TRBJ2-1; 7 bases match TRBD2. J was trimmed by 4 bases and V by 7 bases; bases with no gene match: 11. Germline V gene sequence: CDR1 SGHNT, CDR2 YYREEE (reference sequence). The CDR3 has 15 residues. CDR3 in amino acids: CASSRTWGGYNEQFF. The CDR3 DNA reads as TGTGCCAGCTCGAGAACGTGGGGAGGGTACAATGAGCAGTTCTTC. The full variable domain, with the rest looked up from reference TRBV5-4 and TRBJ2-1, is ETGVTQSPTHLIKTRGQQVTLRCSSQSGHNTVSWYQQALGQGPQFIFQYYREEENGRGNFPPRFSGLQFPNYSSELNVNALELDDSALYLCASSRTWGGYNEQFFGPGTRLTVL.

Written as DNA, the CDR3 is TGTGCCAGCAGCCCGACAGGGCTTTCACTTAACTCCTACGAGCAGTACGTC. As protein: CASSPTGLSLNSYEQYV. V and J are TRBV28 and TRBJ2-7, with 7 nucleotides matching TRBD1. The CDR3 has 17 amino acids. The germline CDR1 and CDR2 sequences are MDHEN and SYDVKM. V dropped 6 bases and J dropped 0; count of bases not matched to a gene: 14.